These 27 T cell receptor beta chains share one sample of origin, sequenced in a study of human T cells and chemical hapten exposure. Each CDR3 protein is one row after TCRdb ran MiXCR on the RACE reads. Of 35,000 or so distinct CDR3 sequences in the sample, about 9.4% were seen once. Noted time point: pre-sensitization, week 0. Treatment indicated: therapeutic diphenylcyclopropenone sensitization with weekly scalp DPC. Unfractionated whole blood yielded the extracted total RNA. This specimen consisted of whole blood, obtained in connection with sensitization to the hapten diphenylcyclopropenone (DPC). The receptor set was obtained from a man aged 45 to 65 with alopecia areata. Some clones in this sample may be carry-over from other donors' samples.

This clonotype was recorded many times. The chain is built from TRBV7-2 and TRBJ2-7; the match to TRBD2 covers 11 bases. Trimming at V came to 5 bases and at J to 6 bases, leaving 6 bases not matched to a gene. The CDR3 length is 14 residues. From germline, CDR1 is SGHTA and CDR2 FQGNSA. The CDR3 DNA reads TGTGCCAGCAGCGCCGGACTAGCGGGTCGCGAGCAGTACTTC. Amino acids: CASSAGLAGREQYF.

The J gene is TRBJ2-4, the V gene TRBV7-2, with a weak D call TRBD1 (6 bases). CDR3 length: 17 amino acids. Germline CDR1 and CDR2: SGHTA and FQGNSA. V shed 6 bases and J shed 0 bases, with 18 bases lying between them. The CDR3, as DNA: TGTGCCAGCAGTCGTCGGACAGTGGATTTAGCCAAAAACATTCAGTACTTC. It is translated as CASSRRTVDLAKNIQYF. Full variable domain (missing parts from reference TRBV7-2 and TRBJ2-4): GAGVSQSPSNKVTEKGKDVELRCDPISGHTALYWYRQSLGQGLEFLIYFQGNSAPDKSGLPSDRFSAERTGGSVSTLTIQRTQQEDSAVYLCASSRRTVDLAKNIQYFGAGTRLSVL.

V is TRBV6-5 and J is TRBJ2-7, with 7 bases identical to TRBD2. Germline V gene lookup returns CDR1 MNHEY and CDR2 SVGAGI. CDR3 length: 14 amino acids. After removal of 5 bases from V and 1 base from J, the junction contained 5 bases not matched to a gene. CDR3 protein: CASSPRGDSYEQYF. CDR3 nucleotides: TGTGCCAGCAGTCCCCGGGGGGATTCCTACGAGCAGTACTTC.

V is TRBV30 and J is TRBJ1-2; D ambiguous. V gave up 2 bases and J gave up 4 bases, with 14 bases separating them. CDR3 length: 14 amino acids. From germline, CDR1 is GTSNPN and CDR2 SVGIG (reference sequence). CDR3 in amino acids: CAWSRSTQRYGYTF. In DNA form, the CDR3 reads TGTGCCTGGAGTAGGTCTACCCAACGCTATGGCTACACCTTC.

This clonotype was seen at least ten times. CDR3: CSVRSGGSEETQYF. The CDR3 nucleotides read TGCAGCGTTAGGTCGGGGGGGTCGGAAGAGACCCAGTACTTC. The chain combines TRBV29-1 with TRBJ2-5; TRBD2 matches 8 bases. V lost 5 bases, J lost 3 bases, and 8 bases stayed unmatched. Germline lookup yields CDR1 SQVTM and CDR2 ANQGSEA. The CDR3 has 14 amino acids.

This clonotype was detected a few times. The chain couples TRBV5-1 to TRBJ2-1, with D maybe TRBD2 (5 bases). CDR1 and CDR2 (germline): SGHRS, YFSETQ. The CDR3 runs 15 residues. Trimming cost V 0 bases and J 4 bases, with 11 bases left between them. CDR3 sequence: CASSLGGVGYNEQFF. CDR3 DNA: TGCGCCAGCAGCTTGGGGGGAGTAGGGTACAATGAGCAGTTCTTC.

This clonotype was seen a few times. This rearrangement joins TRBV7-9 to TRBJ2-7, with TRBD1 matching over 8 bases. Trimming cost V 7 bases and J 3 bases; bases outside gene matches: 5. The CDR3 extends over 13 amino acids. Germline V gene data show CDR1 as SEHNR and CDR2 as FQNEAQ (reference sequence). The CDR3 DNA follows: TGTGCCAGCACCAGGGACAGGCGCTACGAGCAGTACTTC. As protein: CASTRDRRYEQYF.

This clonotype was detected many times. This chain links TRBV2 with TRBJ2-3; 7 nucleotides agree with TRBD2. V lost 1 base, J lost 3 bases, and 4 bases stayed unmatched. The CDR3 length is 15 residues. Germline CDR1 SNHLY, CDR2 FYNNEI. Here the CDR3 reads CASSEEGGRTDTQYF. The DNA of the CDR3 is TGTGCCAGCAGTGAAGAGGGAGGGCGGACAGATACGCAGTATTTT.

This clonotype was picked up many times. The chain employs TRBV7-3 and TRBJ2-1; D ambiguous. Between the trimmed V and J ends, which lost 2 bases and 10 bases, there was a span of 15 bases. This CDR3 has 14 amino acids. Germline lookup yields CDR1 SGHTA and CDR2 FQGTGA. The CDR3 bases are TGTGCCAGCAGCTTAGACGGGTCGAGCACGGAGCAGTTCTTC. Translated: CASSLDGSSTEQFF.

J is TRBJ2-5 and V is TRBV29-1, with 11 bases aligning to TRBD2. The germline gives CDR1 SQVTM, CDR2 ANQGSEA. The V and J ends lost 4 bases and 7 bases, in that order; junction bases with no gene match: 8. The CDR3 consists of 14 residues. The CDR3 protein is CSVALAGESATQYF. In DNA, the CDR3 is TGCAGCGTTGCACTAGCGGGAGAGAGCGCGACCCAGTACTTC.

CDR3 sequence (DNA): TGTGCCAGCAGTACCAGGCGCTACTCCTACGAGCAGTACTTC. Translating it yields CASSTRRYSYEQYF. The chain carries TRBV27 and TRBJ2-7; D is unclear. V was clipped by 5 bases and J by 0 bases, with 11 bases between them. The CDR3 is 14 residues long. Germline V gene sequence: CDR1 MNHEY, CDR2 SMNVEV (reference sequence).

This clonotype was detected ten times or more. The chain recombines TRBV27 with TRBJ2-6, with D hard to call. The V end lost 7 bases, the J end lost 0 bases, and 4 bases lay between the germline ends. This CDR3 comprises 13 residues. Germline V gene data show CDR1 as MNHEY and CDR2 as SMNVEV (reference sequence). The CDR3 DNA reads as TGTGCCAGCATGGGCTCTGGGGCCAACGTCCTGACTTTC. This sequence encodes CASMGSGANVLTF.

By sample fraction, this clonotype is medium-sized (0.01 to 0.1%). The J gene is TRBJ2-2, the V gene TRBV29-1; a possible D gene is TRBD1 (6 bases). The CDR3 totals 15 residues. The V end lost 6 bases, the J end lost 5 bases, and 19 bases lay between the germline ends. Germline CDR1 and CDR2: SQVTM and ANQGSEA. The CDR3: CSVHTPGVGTGELFF. CDR3 DNA: TGCAGCGTCCACACTCCAGGGGTTGGGACCGGGGAGCTGTTTTTT.

This clonotype was seen at least ten times. J is TRBJ2-3 and V is TRBV6-5, with 8 bases aligning to TRBD1. CDR3 length equals 15 residues. Germline CDR1 MNHEY, CDR2 SVGAGI. After removal of 2 bases from V and 2 bases from J, the junction contained 3 bases not matched to a gene. The CDR3 is CASSYQGAPTDTQYF. The DNA of the CDR3 is TGTGCCAGCAGTTACCAGGGGGCCCCCACAGATACGCAGTATTTT.

Only a few counts were recorded for this clonotype. This sequence joins TRBV6-4 and TRBJ2-1; 10 bases map to TRBD2. J was trimmed by 4 bases and V by 5 bases; bases with no gene match: 5. Germline V lookup: CDR1 MRHNA, CDR2 SNTAGT. The CDR3 runs to 15 residues. The CDR3 spells CASSPSSGGYNEQFF. The CDR3 DNA reads as TGTGCCAGCAGTCCGTCTAGCGGGGGTTACAATGAGCAGTTCTTC.

The CDR3 DNA reads TGTGCCAGCAGCCAAGTACGGATTAATTCACCCCTCCACTTT. As protein: CASSQVRINSPLHF. The chain recombines TRBV3-1 with TRBJ1-6; D is uncertain. There are 14 residues in the CDR3. Trimming stripped 1 base from V and 6 bases from J, with 7 bases between. Germline V gene lookup returns CDR1 LGHDT and CDR2 YNNKEL (reference sequence).

This clonotype was observed at least ten times. CDR3 region: CSVVFINEQFF. Here the CDR3 DNA reads TGCAGCGTTGTTTTCATCAATGAGCAGTTCTTC. The chain combines TRBV29-1 with TRBJ2-1; D not certain. From germline, CDR1 is SQVTM and CDR2 ANQGSEA. V lost 4 bases to trimming and J lost 6 bases, with 7 bases between them. The CDR3 covers 11 residues.

This clonotype has just a few counts. The chain links TRBV20-1 to TRBJ2-1; TRBD2 matches at 8 bases. Trimming took 4 bases from V and 0 from J; bases not matched to a gene: 5. The germline gives CDR1 DFQATT, CDR2 SNEGSKA (reference sequence). This CDR3 spans 15 amino acids. The chain's CDR3 is CSAIVTSASYNEQFF. CDR3 bases: TGCAGTGCTATTGTGACTAGCGCCTCCTACAATGAGCAGTTCTTC.

This rearrangement joins TRBV2 to TRBJ2-2; D might be TRBD1 (5 bases). Germline V gene data show CDR1 as SNHLY and CDR2 as FYNNEI. The V and J ends lost 7 bases and 6 bases respectively, with 9 bases between them. The CDR3 contains 12 residues. Here the CDR3 reads CASTTDSGELFF. The DNA of the CDR3 is TGTGCCAGCACGACAGATTCCGGGGAGCTGTTTTTT.

There are a few counts of this clonotype. This rearrangement joins TRBV12-3 or TRBV12-4 to TRBJ1-1; weak D call: TRBD1 (6 bases). V was cut by 7 bases and J by 8 bases, with 14 bases left in between. This CDR3 is built from 12 residues. This CDR3 is CASNNGGREAFF. In DNA form, the CDR3 reads TGTGCCAGCAACAACGGGGGGCGGGAAGCTTTCTTT.

This clonotype was detected a few times. The V gene is TRBV12-3 or TRBV12-4, the J gene TRBJ2-1; D might be TRBD1 or TRBD2, each matching 5 bases. The CDR3 covers 12 residues. Trimming stripped 3 bases from V and 8 bases from J, with 8 bases between. This CDR3 reads CASSFMGDEQFF. CDR3 in DNA: TGTGCCAGCAGTTTCATGGGGGATGAGCAGTTCTTC.

In this sample, this clonotype turned up many times. This chain connects TRBV29-1 to TRBJ1-1, with 12 bases fitting TRBD1. V gave up 8 bases and J gave up 5 bases; unmatched junction bases: 6. In germline, CDR1 is SQVTM, CDR2 ANQGSEA. This CDR3 spans 13 amino acids. The CDR3 DNA reads as TGCAGCCTTCCGGGACAGGGGGCGACTGAAGCTTTCTTT. Translated: CSLPGQGATEAFF. Full variable domain (missing parts from reference TRBV29-1 and TRBJ1-1): SAVISQKPSRDICQRGTSLTIQCQVDSQVTMMFWYRQQPGQSLTLIATANQGSEATYESGFVIDKFPISRPNLTFSTLTVSNMSPEDSSIYLCSLPGQGATEAFFGQGTRLTVV.

This clonotype was recorded at least ten times. This chain joins TRBV29-1 and TRBJ2-1, with TRBD2 matching 14 bases. Germline lookup yields CDR1 SQVTM and CDR2 ANQGSEA. The CDR3 is 14 amino acids. V lost 4 bases, J lost 10 bases, and 6 bases stayed unmatched. CDR3 sequence (DNA): TGCAGCGTTGCCCTGACTAGCGGGAGGGCGGAGCAGTTCTTC. This gives the protein CSVALTSGRAEQFF.

This clonotype was detected many times. V gene TRBV6-2 or TRBV6-3 combines with J gene TRBJ2-4; D unresolved. This CDR3 is 18 amino acids long. The germline V gene encodes CDR1 MNHEY and CDR2 SVGEGT. V lost 0 bases, J lost 0 bases, and 15 bases lay in between. The CDR3 region is CASSYSIFESLAKNIQYF. The DNA of the CDR3 is TGTGCCAGCAGTTACTCGATATTTGAGTCGCTAGCCAAAAACATTCAGTACTTC.

This chain joins TRBV29-1 and TRBJ2-5; D uncertain. From germline, CDR1 is SQVTM and CDR2 ANQGSEA. The V gene lost 3 bases and the J gene lost 5 bases, with 7 bases spanning the gap. The CDR3 covers 11 residues. The CDR3 here is CSVDTLETQYF. DNA of the CDR3: TGCAGCGTTGATACCCTGGAGACCCAGTACTTC.

This clonotype was found many times. One end of the junction fails to match germline, which may point to a read error. The genes are TRBV7-7 and TRBJ2-1, with 8 bases identical to TRBD2. The CDR3 loop spans 15 amino acids. In germline, CDR1 is SSHAT, CDR2 FNYEAQ (reference sequence). As DNA, the CDR3 is TGTGCTAGCAGCTTAAGTCTAGCGGGTACCCATGAGCAGTTCTTC. Translating it yields CASSLSLAGTHEQFF.

The chain employs TRBV11-2 and TRBJ2-3; 9 bases are shared with TRBD2. V lost 1 base and J lost 4; bases outside the gene matches: 3. The CDR3 is made up of 15 amino acids. Germline V CDR1 and CDR2: SGHAT, FQNNGV. The CDR3 DNA is TGTGCCAGCAGCTTAGGCCTAGCGGGATCAGATACGCAGTATTTT. This codes for CASSLGLAGSDTQYF.